This T cell receptor (beta chain) was sequenced during a study of blood T cell repertoires in COVID-19. In the study overall: Samples came from the United States, Italy and Spain, spanning acute and convalescent COVID-19. The cDNA or gDNA used as material had been derived from T cells, B-cell-depleted T cells, or PBMCs.

How the authors handled the data: Amplifying reference gene primers gave estimates of nucleated cell counts. The method was immunoSEQ multiplex PCR; TCRdb's version includes in-frame clones alone and lacks a portion of them. V, J and clone size are taken as reported in that table, and D and trimming were inferred from the DNA itself. The table includes 400,000 to 500,000 clones, roughly 85% detected once. V lost 3 bases, J lost 2 bases, and 1 base stayed unmatched. The CDR3 runs 15 residues. Germline V CDR1 and CDR2: MRHNA, SNTAGT. Sequencing was done on a sample of peripheral blood. This TCR was sampled from a woman aged 25-40 years with active or convalescent COVID-19. This chain uses TRBV6-4 with TRBJ2-1; 10 nucleotides agree with TRBD2. CDR3: CASSDSGGPYNEQFF. The CDR3 DNA reads as TGTGCCAGCAGTGATAGCGGGGGGCCCTACAATGAGCAGTTCTTC.